These 30 T cell receptor beta chains were sequenced from one sample in a study of blood T cell repertoires in COVID-19. TCRdb keeps only in-frame clones here, not all; method: immunoSEQ multiplex PCR. The table has 90,000 to 100,000 clones, approximately 88% seen once. Source material: peripheral blood. The origin of the receptors is a woman aged 60-75 years with acute or convalescent COVID-19.

This clone was observed a few times. The V call is TRBV7-9, the J call TRBJ1-6, with TRBD1 matching over 10 bases. V was clipped by 4 bases and J by 10 bases; unmatched bases: 4. This CDR3 has 14 amino acids. Germline values: CDR1 SEHNR, CDR2 FQNEAQ (reference sequence). The CDR3 nucleotides are TGTGCCAGCAGCTCCCGGGACAGGGGATCACCCCTCCACTTT. Encoded protein: CASSSRDRGSPLHF.

The chain has TRBV28 and TRBJ1-6; D might be TRBD1 (5 bases). V was shortened by 9 bases and J by 0 bases, with 12 bases between the two germline ends. The CDR3 has 15 residues. CDR1 is MDHEN, CDR2 SYDVKM, per germline. CDR3 coding DNA: TGTGCCAGTTCCGGGGGGGGCTCCTATAATTCACCCCTCCACTTT. Protein product: CASSGGGSYNSPLHF. The complete variable domain, with remaining parts taken from reference TRBV28 and TRBJ1-6, reads DVKVTQSSRYLVKRTGEKVFLECVQDMDHENMFWYRQDPGLGLRLIYFSYDVKMKEKGDIPEGYSVSREKKERFSLILESASTNQTSMYLCASSGGGSYNSPLHFGNGTRLTVT.

The V and J genes are TRBV18 and TRBJ1-1; the match to TRBD1 covers 9 bases. The CDR3 is 14 residues long. The V and J ends lost 2 bases and 4 bases, in that order; junction bases with no gene match: 2. Germline values: CDR1 KGHSH, CDR2 LQKENI. DNA for the CDR3: TGTGCCAGCTCACCATCGGACAGGGGCACTGAAGCTTTCTTT. Translating gives CASSPSDRGTEAFF.

This chain uses TRBV7-7 with TRBJ1-2; tentatively, D is TRBD1 (5 bases). This CDR3 is built from 13 residues. V lost 3 bases and J lost 5, with 10 bases in between. The V gene's germline CDR1 is SSHAT and CDR2 FNYEAQ (reference sequence). CDR3 region: CASSLGPGYGYTF. The CDR3, as DNA: TGTGCCAGCAGCTTGGGGCCAGGGTATGGCTACACCTTC.

In its sample, this clone was seen a few times. The chain uses TRBV2 and TRBJ2-2; 7 positions match TRBD2. Germline CDR1 and CDR2: SNHLY and FYNNEI. Germline trimming cut 6 bases from V and 3 bases from J; bases unmatched to any gene: 19. This CDR3 is 19 amino acids long. The CDR3 spells CASSLPGWGTAGDTGELFF. CDR3 nucleotide sequence: TGTGCCAGCAGCCTCCCTGGGTGGGGGACCGCGGGGGACACCGGGGAGCTGTTTTTT.

This clone was seen more than once but under ten times. The chain combines TRBV30 with TRBJ1-2; 10 nucleotides agree with TRBD1. Germline lookup yields CDR1 GTSNPN and CDR2 SVGIG (reference sequence). V dropped 3 bases and J dropped 3; count of bases not matched to a gene: 10. The CDR3 totals 16 residues. The CDR3 reads CAWRKTGGARYYGYTF. The CDR3 DNA sequence: TGTGCCTGGAGGAAGACAGGGGGCGCTCGGTACTATGGCTACACCTTC.

The chain has TRBV27 and TRBJ1-1, with 8 bases lining up with TRBD1. CDR3 length: 14 amino acids. With 1 base clipped from V and 13 bases from J, the junction kept 11 bases outside the gene matches. Germline loops: CDR1 MNHEY, CDR2 SMNVEV (reference sequence). In DNA, the CDR3 is TGTGCCAGCAGTTTATTGGACAGGGCTGCGTTCGTTTTCTTT. Amino acid sequence: CASSLLDRAAFVFF.

This chain connects TRBV6-5 to TRBJ2-7; D is possibly TRBD2 (6 bases). This CDR3 is built from 12 residues. Germline-derived CDR1 and CDR2 are MNHEY and SVGAGI. V was shortened by 6 bases and J by 3 bases, with 9 bases between the two germline ends. The CDR3 spells CASSLAFYEQYF. The CDR3, as DNA: TGTGCCAGCAGCCTAGCGTTCTACGAGCAGTACTTC.

The J gene is TRBJ1-3, the V gene TRBV29-1; the D gene is possibly TRBD1 (6 bases). The CDR3 has 16 amino acids. CDR1 is SQVTM and CDR2 is ANQGSEA in the germline V gene. The V and J ends lost 6 bases and 2 bases respectively, with 20 bases between them. The CDR3 spells CSVALVQGVPGNTIYF. Written as DNA, the CDR3 is TGCAGCGTCGCACTCGTACAGGGTGTACCTGGAAACACCATATATTTT.

This rearrangement joins TRBV15 to TRBJ1-2; tentative D call: TRBD1 (6 bases). With 0 bases removed from V and 7 bases from J, the gap between germline ends came to 12 bases. The CDR3 totals 14 residues. In germline, CDR1 is LNHNV, CDR2 YYDKDF (reference sequence). The CDR3 sequence is CATSRDREGGGYTF. The CDR3 coding sequence is TGTGCCACCAGCAGAGATCGGGAGGGGGGTGGCTACACCTTC.

The V gene is TRBV13, the J gene TRBJ2-7; perhaps TRBD2 as D (5 bases). The CDR3 is 13 amino acids. Germline CDR1 is PRHDT and CDR2 is FYEKMQ (reference sequence). V was cut by 1 base and J by 9 bases, with 13 bases left in between. The CDR3, as DNA: TGTGCCAGCAGCTTAGAAGTAGACGGGGTGCAGTACTTC. It yields the protein CASSLEVDGVQYF.

This clone was detected only once. The chain carries TRBV5-6 and TRBJ2-1; 7 bases are shared with TRBD1. The junction had 6 bases not matched to a gene; V was cut back by 7 bases and J by 5 bases. The CDR3 is 13 amino acids. Germline V gives CDR1 SGHDT, CDR2 YYEEEE. The CDR3 sequence: CASRDRGNNEQFF. The CDR3 nucleotides are TGTGCCAGCCGGGACAGAGGAAACAATGAGCAGTTCTTC.

The chain uses TRBV9 and TRBJ2-5, with TRBD1 matching 8 bases. CDR3 length: 14 residues. J gave up 4 bases and V 2 bases, and 4 bases lay outside the gene matches. Germline V gene lookup returns CDR1 SGDLS and CDR2 YYNGEE. The CDR3 loop reads CASSVGQGGETQYF. In DNA, the CDR3 is TGTGCCAGCAGCGTCGGACAGGGAGGAGAGACCCAGTACTTC.

This chain joins TRBV9 and TRBJ1-2, with D uncertain. This CDR3 contains 13 residues. Trimming took 3 bases from V and 5 from J, leaving 11 bases between them. Germline V gene sequence: CDR1 SGDLS, CDR2 YYNGEE. CDR3 nucleotide sequence: TGTGCCAGCAGCGATCCGGGGATTTATGGCTACACCTTC. Encoded protein: CASSDPGIYGYTF.

This clone has a single count. The rearrangement uses TRBV11-2 and TRBJ2-2, with D uncertain. Germline V lookup: CDR1 SGHAT, CDR2 FQNNGV. Deletions cut 5 bases from V and 1 base from J, with 8 bases between. The CDR3 is 14 amino acids. This CDR3 is CASSPRWNTGELFF. For the CDR3, the DNA is TGTGCCAGCAGCCCGAGGTGGAACACCGGGGAGCTGTTTTTT.

The chain carries TRBV4-2 and TRBJ2-7, with TRBD1 matching over 10 bases. The CDR3 has 14 residues. The J segment lost 4 bases and the V segment lost 3 bases, leaving 3 bases of the junction unmatched. Germline loops: CDR1 LGHNA, CDR2 YNFKEQ. The CDR3 DNA reads TGTGCCAGCAGCCAGGGACAGGGGTCTTACGAGCAGTACTTC. This codes for CASSQGQGSYEQYF.

This rearrangement joins TRBV4-3 to TRBJ2-7, with 10 positions matching TRBD1. This CDR3 is built from 16 residues. Germline V gene sequence: CDR1 LGHNA, CDR2 YSLEER. J was trimmed by 5 bases and V by 0 bases; bases with no gene match: 7. In nucleotides, the CDR3 is TGCGCCAGCAGCCAAGATAGTGGACAGGGGGGAAACGAGCAGTACTTC. It translates to CASSQDSGQGGNEQYF.

The chain carries TRBV14 and TRBJ2-1; D might be TRBD1 (6 bases). The CDR3 runs 14 residues. Looked up from germline, CDR1 is SGHDN and CDR2 is FVKESK. With 1 base removed from V and 4 bases from J, the gap between germline ends came to 8 bases. CDR3 coding DNA: TGTGCCAGCAGCCAAGGCAGGGGATACAATGAGCAGTTCTTC. This codes for CASSQGRGYNEQFF.

The chain is built from TRBV4-1 and TRBJ1-4; 9 bases map to TRBD1. CDR1 and CDR2 (germline): MGHRA, YSYEKL. The CDR3 has 15 amino acids. Trimming cost V 0 bases and J 8 bases; bases outside gene matches: 4. This chain's CDR3 is CASSQDRTGEEKLFF. CDR3 nucleotides: TGCGCCAGCAGCCAAGACCGGACAGGGGAAGAAAAACTGTTTTTT.

The rearrangement uses TRBV2 and TRBJ1-4; tentative D call: TRBD1 (5 bases). From germline, CDR1 is SNHLY and CDR2 FYNNEI. The V end lost 4 bases, the J end lost 0 bases, and 6 bases lay between the germline ends. The CDR3 has 14 amino acids. The CDR3 spells CASSGGSTNEKLFF. The CDR3 DNA is TGTGCCAGCAGTGGGGGCTCAACTAATGAAAAACTGTTTTTT. Full variable domain (remainder filled in from reference TRBV2 and TRBJ1-4): EPEVTQTPSHQVTQMGQEVILRCVPISNHLYFYWYRQILGQKVEFLVSFYNNEISEKSEIFDDQFSVERPDGSNFTLKIRSTKLEDSAMYFCASSGGSTNEKLFFGSGTQLSVL.

This clone was seen more than once but under ten times. This rearrangement joins TRBV6-6 to TRBJ1-5; 8 bases fit TRBD1. Trimming at V came to 4 bases and at J to 3 bases, leaving 8 bases not matched to a gene. This CDR3 is built from 16 residues. From germline, CDR1 is MNHNY and CDR2 SVGAGI (reference sequence). The CDR3 DNA follows: TGTGCCAGCAGTTCGACAGGGGTCGACCTCAATCAGCCCCAGCATTTT. Its protein product is CASSSTGVDLNQPQHF.

The gene calls are TRBV30 and TRBJ2-1, with TRBD2 identical over 9 bases. Germline trimming cut 2 bases from V and 2 bases from J; bases unmatched to any gene: 1. CDR1 and CDR2 from the germline V gene are GTSNPN and SVGIG (reference sequence). The CDR3 is 14 residues long. In DNA form, the CDR3 reads TGTGCCTGGAGTCGCGGGGGGGCCTACAATGAGCAGTTCTTC. This codes for CAWSRGGAYNEQFF.

The chain recombines TRBV7-3 with TRBJ2-1; 7 nucleotides match TRBD2. V was clipped by 5 bases and J by 2 bases; unmatched bases: 6. Germline V gene data show CDR1 as SGHTA and CDR2 as FQGTGA. The CDR3 consists of 15 residues. Here the CDR3 reads CASSAGTNPYNEQFF. The CDR3 nucleotides are TGTGCCAGCAGCGCCGGGACTAACCCCTACAATGAGCAGTTCTTC. The full variable domain, with the rest looked up from reference TRBV7-3 and TRBJ2-1, is GAGVSQTPSNKVTEKGKYVELRCDPISGHTALYWYRQSLGQGPEFLIYFQGTGAADDSGLPNDRFFAVRPEGSVSTLKIQRTERGDSAVYLCASSAGTNPYNEQFFGPGTRLTVL.

This chain links TRBV6-6 with TRBJ2-7, with D maybe TRBD1 (5 bases). Germline V CDR1 and CDR2: MNHNY, SVGAGI (reference sequence). With 6 bases removed from V and 0 bases from J, the gap between germline ends came to 12 bases. The CDR3 is 14 amino acids. The CDR3 region is CASRPRQSSYEQYF. CDR3 coding DNA: TGTGCCAGCAGACCTCGACAGAGCTCCTACGAGCAGTACTTC.

In this sample, this clone turned up many times. The genes are TRBV10-3 and TRBJ2-1; 12 bases map to TRBD1. V shed 3 bases and J 7 bases; nucleotides not matched to a gene: 10. CDR3 length: 17 amino acids. Germline values: CDR1 ENHRY, CDR2 SYGVKD. The CDR3 coding sequence is TGTGCCATCAGTGAATGGGAATGGGACAGGGGGCGGAATGAGCAGTTCTTC. Translating it yields CAISEWEWDRGRNEQFF.

This chain uses TRBV4-3 with TRBJ2-3; 7 bases align to TRBD2. With 5 bases clipped from V and 1 base from J, the junction kept 9 bases outside the gene matches. This CDR3 has 16 residues. Germline V gene lookup returns CDR1 LGHNA and CDR2 YSLEER. This CDR3 is CASSSRTSGGTDTQYF. The CDR3 nucleotides read TGCGCCAGCAGCTCCAGGACCAGCGGGGGCACAGATACGCAGTATTTT.

The J gene is TRBJ1-4, the V gene TRBV4-1; TRBD1 aligns across 9 bases. This CDR3 has 15 residues. From germline, CDR1 is MGHRA and CDR2 YSYEKL. J was trimmed by 5 bases and V by 4 bases; bases with no gene match: 5. The DNA of the CDR3 is TGCGCCAGCAGCCGGTCCGGGACAGGGAATGAAAAACTGTTTTTT. Amino acids: CASSRSGTGNEKLFF.

This clone was observed a handful of times. The chain is built from TRBV7-8 and TRBJ1-6; TRBD1 might be the D (5 bases). CDR1 SGHVS and CDR2 FQNEAQ come from the germline V gene. CDR3 length: 18 amino acids. The ends were cut back, 3 bases at V and 9 bases at J, with 24 bases in the middle. The CDR3 nucleotides are TGTGCCAGCAGCTTCGAAAGGCATGACAGAGCTAGGAGTTCACCCCTCCACTTT. Residues: CASSFERHDRARSSPLHF.

The rearrangement uses TRBV7-9 and TRBJ2-5, with TRBD2 matching over 7 bases. Per the germline V gene, CDR1 is SEHNR and CDR2 is FQNEAQ (reference sequence). The CDR3 sequence is 17 residues long. V was pared by 4 bases and J by 1 base, with 12 bases of the junction left unmatched. The CDR3 bases are TGTGCCAGCAGCTCCAACGTTGCGACTAGCCTCCAAGAGACCCAGTACTTC. Residues: CASSSNVATSLQETQYF.

The chain carries TRBV27 and TRBJ2-1; 8 positions agree with TRBD1. CDR1 and CDR2 (germline): MNHEY, SMNVEV (reference sequence). CDR3 length equals 16 residues. The J segment lost 6 bases and the V segment lost 0 bases, leaving 7 bases of the junction unmatched. CDR3 protein: CASSLSLAGGFNEQFF. Here the CDR3 DNA reads TGTGCCAGCAGTTTATCCTTGGCAGGGGGCTTCAATGAGCAGTTCTTC.